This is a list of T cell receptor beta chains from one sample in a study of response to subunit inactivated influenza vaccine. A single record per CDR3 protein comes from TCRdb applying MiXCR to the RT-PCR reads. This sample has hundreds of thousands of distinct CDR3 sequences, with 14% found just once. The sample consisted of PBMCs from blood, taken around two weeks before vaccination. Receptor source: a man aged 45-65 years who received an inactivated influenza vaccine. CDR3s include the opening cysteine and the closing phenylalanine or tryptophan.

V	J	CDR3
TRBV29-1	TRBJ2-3	CSVDTGEGTHYF
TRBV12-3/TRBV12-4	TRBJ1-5	CASSFVGQGPQHF
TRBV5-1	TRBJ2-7	CASSSQGPPYEQYF
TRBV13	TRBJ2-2	CASSPGRNTGELFF
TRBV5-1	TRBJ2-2	CASRGSANTGELFF
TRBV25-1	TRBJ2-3	CASSEDRGYRGRVDTQYF
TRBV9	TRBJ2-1	CASSPVPSIEQFF
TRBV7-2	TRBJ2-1	CASSLEGLGTYNEQFF
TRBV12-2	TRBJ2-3	CASRLVFTGTRGGTDTQYF
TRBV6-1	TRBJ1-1	CASSGRQANTEAFF
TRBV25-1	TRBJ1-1	CASSDGPRVNTEAFF
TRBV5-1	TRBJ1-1	CASSFSGTENTEAFF
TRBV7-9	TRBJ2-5	CASSFPWTGDSQETQYF
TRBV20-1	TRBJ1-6	CSAPKGGQGVFGISPLHF
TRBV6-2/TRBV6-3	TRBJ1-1	CASTATGRVIEAFF
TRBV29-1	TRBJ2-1	CSVKWDNEQFF
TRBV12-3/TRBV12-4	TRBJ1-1	CASSDPETAEVNTEAFF
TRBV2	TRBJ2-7	CASSESSATSGDRKQYF
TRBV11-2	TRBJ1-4	CASSLGPGGGSTNEKLFF
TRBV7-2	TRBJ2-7	CASSRTSGLFEQYF
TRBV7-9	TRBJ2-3	CASSLTTGRPDTQYF
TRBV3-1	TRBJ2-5	CASSQDMDGPTQYF
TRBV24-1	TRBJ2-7	CATSESSSYEQYF
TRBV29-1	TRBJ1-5	CSVGTGDSNQPQHF
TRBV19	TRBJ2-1	CASSIRGGQVEQFF
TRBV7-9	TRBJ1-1	CASSLQQMNTEAFF
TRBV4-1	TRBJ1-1	CASSQTTGGNTEAFF
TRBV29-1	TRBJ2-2	CSVHRTGNTGELFF
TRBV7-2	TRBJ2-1	CASSYGGARGFYNEQFF
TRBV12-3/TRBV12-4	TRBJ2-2	CASSIGTSGTGELFF
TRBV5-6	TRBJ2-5	CASSQTGAGIIGETQYF
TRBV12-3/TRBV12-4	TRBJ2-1	CASSLLAEYNEQFF
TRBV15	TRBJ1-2	CATSRAGQGVGGYTF
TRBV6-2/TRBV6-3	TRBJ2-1	CATAQTSRTYNEQFF
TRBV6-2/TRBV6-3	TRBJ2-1	CASSPTGMEQFF
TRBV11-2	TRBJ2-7	CASSLSLSNEQYF
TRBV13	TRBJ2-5	CASSFSLTGGGETQYF
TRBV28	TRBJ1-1	CASRPPRTGLVDEAFF
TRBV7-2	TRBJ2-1	CASSLASGGYNEQFF
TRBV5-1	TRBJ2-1	CASSPGEGPLTYNEQFF
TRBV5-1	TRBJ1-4	CASSPWDRTNEKLFF
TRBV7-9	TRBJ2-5	CASSLGRGQQYF
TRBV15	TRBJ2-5	CATSGRGGSETQYF
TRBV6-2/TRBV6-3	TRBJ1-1	CASSSAGRYTEAFF
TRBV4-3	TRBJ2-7	CASSTLDREGYEQYF
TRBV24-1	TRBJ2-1	CATSDPGPSGGSYNEQFF
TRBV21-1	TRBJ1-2	CASSKDESGYTF
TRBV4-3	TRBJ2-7	CASSQDRRLAATSF
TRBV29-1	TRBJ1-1	CSVSPDRGEAFF
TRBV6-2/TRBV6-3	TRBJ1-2	CASRRRRTGYGYTF
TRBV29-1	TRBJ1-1	CSVGQVTEAFF
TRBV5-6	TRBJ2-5	CASSWAGGAEETQYF
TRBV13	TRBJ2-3	CASSLERGRPAGTQYF